The 2 T cell receptor beta chains given below trace back to one sample, sequenced in a study of T-cell memory formation after mild COVID-19. TCRdb independently ran MiXCR on the 5' RACE reads; one entry per CDR3 protein. Of about 560,000 distinct CDR3 sequences in the sample, 15% to 20% were seen once. Input material: PBMCs or a T cell subset sorted from them (not recorded which). The receptors shown here come from an adult woman who had mild COVID-19 (a few samples of this study predate the infection). Cell type and time point are not known.

The chain is built from TRBV19 and TRBJ1-5; perhaps TRBD1 as D (5 bases). Germline CDR1 LNHDA, CDR2 SQIVND (reference sequence). CDR3 length equals 14 residues. Trimming took off 4 bases at V and 4 bases at J, with 11 bases between the two ends. The CDR3 DNA reads as TGTGCCAGTAGTAAACAGGTAGGGAATCAGCCCCAGCATTTT. Its protein product is CASSKQVGNQPQHF.

The sample holds many counts of this clonotype. This chain connects TRBV29-1 to TRBJ1-2; D uncertain. The CDR3 totals 13 residues. Germline CDR1 SQVTM, CDR2 ANQGSEA. The CDR3 sequence: CSARADPFYGYTF. The CDR3, as DNA: TGCAGTGCTCGCGCGGATCCTTTTTATGGCTACACCTTC.